The clone carrying this T cell receptor beta chain came up a few times. Its antigen remains unknown. The data are from a study of T-cell memory formation after mild COVID-19. The study, taken as a whole, reports: Day 15 to 85 contracting clones showed balanced CD4/CD8; day 15 to 37 expanders favored CD4+. The study detected some responding clones in pre-infection memory, suggesting cross-reactive memory joined.

With constant-segment primers, 5'RACE yielded cDNA libraries of TCR alpha and TCR beta that carried sample barcodes and UMIs. TCRdb redid the calling of the 5' RACE reads with MiXCR, one entry per CDR3 protein. Among approximately 400,000 distinct CDR3 sequences listed, roughly 17% were seen once. CDR1 and CDR2 (germline): SEHNR, FQNEAQ (reference sequence). V lost 5 bases, J lost 5 bases, and 9 bases stayed unmatched. The CDR3 spans 16 residues. This TCR was sampled from a man in his late teens or twenties who had mild COVID-19 (a few samples of this study predate the infection). Cell type and time point are not known. Sequencing was done on a sample of PBMCs or a T cell subset sorted from them (not recorded which). This sequence joins TRBV7-9 and TRBJ1-1, with TRBD1 matching over 12 bases. This CDR3 is CASSPFRDRGRTEAFF. The CDR3 coding sequence is TGTGCCAGCAGCCCATTCCGGGACAGGGGGCGGACTGAAGCTTTCTTT.